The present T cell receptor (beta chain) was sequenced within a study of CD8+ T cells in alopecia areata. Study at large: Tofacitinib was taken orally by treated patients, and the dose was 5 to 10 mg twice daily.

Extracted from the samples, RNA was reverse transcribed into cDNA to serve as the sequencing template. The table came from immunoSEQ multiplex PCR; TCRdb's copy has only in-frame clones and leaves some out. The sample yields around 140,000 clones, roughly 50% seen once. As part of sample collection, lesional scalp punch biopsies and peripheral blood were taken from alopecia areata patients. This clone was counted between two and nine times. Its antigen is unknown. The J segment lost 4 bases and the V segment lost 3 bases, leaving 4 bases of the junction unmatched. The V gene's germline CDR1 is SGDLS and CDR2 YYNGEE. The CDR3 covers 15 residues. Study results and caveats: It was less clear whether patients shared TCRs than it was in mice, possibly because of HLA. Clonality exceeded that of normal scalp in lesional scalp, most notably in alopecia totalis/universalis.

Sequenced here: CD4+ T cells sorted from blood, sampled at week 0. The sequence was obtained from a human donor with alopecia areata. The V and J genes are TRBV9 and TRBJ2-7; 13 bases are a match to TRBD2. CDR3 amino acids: CASSAQTSGGYEQYF. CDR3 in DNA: TGTGCCAGCAGCGCCCAGACTAGCGGGGGGTACGAGCAGTACTTC.